The clone carrying this T cell receptor beta chain was recorded only once. The sample originates from a study of blood T cell repertoires in COVID-19. Turning to the study itself: Donors in the United States, Italy and Spain gave samples during acute or convalescent COVID-19. The cDNA or gDNA used as material had been derived from T cells, B-cell-depleted T cells, or PBMCs.

It was during active infection that Seattle patients were enrolled and then longitudinally followed. This CDR3 has 14 residues. The V end lost 9 bases, the J end lost 1 base, and 15 bases lay between the germline ends. Germline CDR1 reads SGHVS; CDR2 reads FQNEAQ. The method was immunoSEQ multiplex PCR; TCRdb's version includes in-frame clones alone and lacks a portion of them. Here the sample spans some 300,000 clones, approximately 90% being singletons. The TCR originated in a woman between 45 and 60 years old with COVID-19, enrolled during active disease. This rearrangement joins TRBV7-8 to TRBJ1-2, with D possibly TRBD1 on 6 matching bases. The sample taken for sequencing was peripheral blood. CDR3 region: CASWGGLINYGYTF. CDR3 DNA: TGTGCCAGTTGGGGGGGGCTCATTAACTATGGCTACACCTTC.